This TCR beta chain stems from a study of CD8+CD57+ T cells in acquired aplastic anemia. Study information: Sorting CD4+ and CD8+ cells gave DNA averaging 3.2 ug. Study findings and constraints: Approximately 28 CD8+ CDR3 sequences were shared between patients and controls.

For sequencing, patients were chosen who had shown expansion of CD8+CD57+ cells by flow cytometry. There was no therapy given to any patient before the blood sampling took place. Remarks on this clonotype: Its antigen is not identified.

This CDR3 has 15 residues. Per germline, CDR1 SGHTA and CDR2 FQGNSA. Trimming removed 4 bases from V and 3 bases from J, with 16 bases in between. CDR3 and TCR beta VDJ profiling relied on genomic DNA as the template. A single record per CDR3 protein comes from TCRdb applying MiXCR to the reads. The sample holds roughly 280,000 distinct CDR3 sequences, 45% to 65% seen once. The sequencing input was sorted CD4+, CD8+, or CD8+CD57+ T cells (not recorded which) from PBMCs. The TCR sequence derives from a human donor with aplastic anemia. The rearrangement uses TRBV7-2 and TRBJ2-7; tentative D call: TRBD2 (5 bases). This chain's CDR3 is CASSSGVGEGYEQYF. The CDR3 coding sequence is TGTGCCAGCAGCTCCGGGGTAGGTGAGGGCTACGAGCAGTACTTC. Full variable domain (outside the CDR3, taken from reference TRBV7-2 and TRBJ2-7): GAGVSQSPSNKVTEKGKDVELRCDPISGHTALYWYRQSLGQGLEFLIYFQGNSAPDKSGLPSDRFSAERTGGSVSTLTIQRTQQEDSAVYLCASSSGVGEGYEQYFGPGTRLTVT.